This TCR beta chain was identified in a study of blood T cells in healthy people across ages. For the second PCR, which ran for 7 to 11 cycles, a sample-barcoded 5' primer and a J-beta primer mix were used. CDR3-containing paired-end reads numbering at least 2.5 million came from each sample. MiXCR, run by TCRdb on the 5' RACE reads, gives a single entry per CDR3 protein. There are around 800,000 distinct CDR3 sequences in the sample; around 45% occur only once, and 15% to 20% lies in the top ten. Study outcomes and limitations: Researchers deemed the diversity estimates from one million T cells underestimates. Older age went with lower TCR beta diversity per million T cells, in a roughly linear way.

This clonotype came up a few times. Antigen: not known. Per the germline V gene, CDR1 is MDHEN and CDR2 is SYDVKM. This CDR3 contains 15 residues. Trimming cost V 5 bases and J 7 bases; bases outside gene matches: 12. The chain has TRBV28 and TRBJ2-5; TRBD1 aligns across 8 bases. Sequencing was done on a sample of blood. The source of this sequence is a man older than 75 in good health. CDR3 bases: TGTGCCAGCAGTCCGACGCGCAGGACAGGGATGACCCAGTACTTC. Encoded protein: CASSPTRRTGMTQYF.